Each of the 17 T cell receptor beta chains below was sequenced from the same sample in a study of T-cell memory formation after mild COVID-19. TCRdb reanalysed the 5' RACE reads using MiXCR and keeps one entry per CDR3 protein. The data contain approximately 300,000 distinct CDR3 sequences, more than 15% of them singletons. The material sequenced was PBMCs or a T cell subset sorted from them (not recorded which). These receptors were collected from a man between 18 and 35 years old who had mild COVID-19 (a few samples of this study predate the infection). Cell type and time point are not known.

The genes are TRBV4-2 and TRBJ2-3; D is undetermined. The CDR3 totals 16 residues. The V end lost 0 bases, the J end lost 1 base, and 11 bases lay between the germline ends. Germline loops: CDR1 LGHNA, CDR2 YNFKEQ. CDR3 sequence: CASSQDEDPRTDTQYF. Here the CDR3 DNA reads TGTGCCAGCAGCCAAGACGAGGACCCGCGCACAGATACGCAGTATTTT.

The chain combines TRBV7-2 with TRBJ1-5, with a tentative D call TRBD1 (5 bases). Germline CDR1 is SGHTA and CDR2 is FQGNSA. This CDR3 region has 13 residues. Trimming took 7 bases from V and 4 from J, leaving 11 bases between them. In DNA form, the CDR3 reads TGTGCCAGCACCGGGGGGAGGAATCAGCCCCAGCATTTT. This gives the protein CASTGGRNQPQHF.

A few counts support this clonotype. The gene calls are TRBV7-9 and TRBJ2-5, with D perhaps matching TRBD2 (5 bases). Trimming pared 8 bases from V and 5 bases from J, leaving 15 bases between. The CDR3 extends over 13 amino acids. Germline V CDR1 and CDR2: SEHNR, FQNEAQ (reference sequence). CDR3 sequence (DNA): TGTGCCAGCGCCTCCACGGGGAAGGAGACCCAGTACTTC. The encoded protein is CASASTGKETQYF. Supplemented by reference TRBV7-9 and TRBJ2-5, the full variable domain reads DTGVSQNPRHKITKRGQNVTFRCDPISEHNRLYWYRQTLGQGPEFLTYFQNEAQLEKSRLLSDRFSAERPKGSFSTLEIQRTEQGDSAMYLCASASTGKETQYFGPGTRLLVL.

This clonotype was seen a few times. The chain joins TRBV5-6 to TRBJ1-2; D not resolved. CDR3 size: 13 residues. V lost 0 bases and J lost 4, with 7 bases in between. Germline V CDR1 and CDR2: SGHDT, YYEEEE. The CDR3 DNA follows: TGTGCCAGCAGCTTGGCGTCCAGCTATGGCTACACCTTC. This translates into CASSLASSYGYTF.

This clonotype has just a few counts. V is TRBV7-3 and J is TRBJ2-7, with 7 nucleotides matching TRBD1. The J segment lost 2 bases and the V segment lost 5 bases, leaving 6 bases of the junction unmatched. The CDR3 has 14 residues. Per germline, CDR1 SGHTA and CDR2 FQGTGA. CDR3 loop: CASSQTGKAYEQYV. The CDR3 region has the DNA TGTGCCAGCAGCCAGACAGGGAAAGCCTACGAGCAGTACGTC.

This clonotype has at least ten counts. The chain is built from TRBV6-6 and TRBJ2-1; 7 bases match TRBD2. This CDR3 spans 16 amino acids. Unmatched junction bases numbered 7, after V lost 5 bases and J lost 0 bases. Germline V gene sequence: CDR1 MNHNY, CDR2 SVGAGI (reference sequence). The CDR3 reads CASSVKGGSSYNEQFF. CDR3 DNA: TGTGCCAGCAGTGTAAAGGGCGGGAGCTCCTACAATGAGCAGTTCTTC.

As DNA, the CDR3 is TGCGCCAGCAGCCAAGTCCAGAACACTGAAGCTTTCTTT. It translates to CASSQVQNTEAFF. The rearrangement uses TRBV4-1 and TRBJ1-1; D is uncertain. Deletions cut 1 base from V and 1 base from J, with 4 bases between. Germline V gives CDR1 MGHRA, CDR2 YSYEKL. The CDR3 has 13 amino acids.

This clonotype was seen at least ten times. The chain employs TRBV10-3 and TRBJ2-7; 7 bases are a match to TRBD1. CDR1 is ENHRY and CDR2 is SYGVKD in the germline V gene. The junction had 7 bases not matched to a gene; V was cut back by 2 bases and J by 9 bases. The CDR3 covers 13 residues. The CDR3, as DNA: TGTGCCATCAGTGAGAGGGGGCAGGATGGGCAGTACGTC. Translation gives CAISERGQDGQYV.

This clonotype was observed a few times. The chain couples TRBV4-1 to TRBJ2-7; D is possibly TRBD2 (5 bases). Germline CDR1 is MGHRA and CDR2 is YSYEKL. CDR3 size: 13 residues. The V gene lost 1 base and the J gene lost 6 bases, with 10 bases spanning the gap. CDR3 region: CASSQGPRAEQYV. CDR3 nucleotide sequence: TGCGCCAGCAGCCAAGGGCCGCGGGCCGAGCAGTACGTC.

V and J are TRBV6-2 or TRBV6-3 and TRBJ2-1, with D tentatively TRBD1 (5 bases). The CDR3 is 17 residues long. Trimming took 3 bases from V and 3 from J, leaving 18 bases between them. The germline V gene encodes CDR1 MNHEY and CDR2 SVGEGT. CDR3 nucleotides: TGTGCCAGCAGTTATAGGGAAGGGGCCAGGATCTACAATGAGCAGTTCTTC. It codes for CASSYREGARIYNEQFF.

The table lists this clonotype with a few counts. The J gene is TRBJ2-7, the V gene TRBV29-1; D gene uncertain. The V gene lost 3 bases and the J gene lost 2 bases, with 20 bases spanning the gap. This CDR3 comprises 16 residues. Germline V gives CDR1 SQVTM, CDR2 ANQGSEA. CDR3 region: CSVETGGPADTYEQYF. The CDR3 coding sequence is TGCAGCGTTGAGACGGGTGGGCCGGCCGACACCTACGAGCAGTACTTC.

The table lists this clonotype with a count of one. The CDR3 region is CASSTLGIRETQYF. In nucleotides, the CDR3 is TGTGCCAGCAGCACCTTGGGGATCCGAGAGACCCAGTACTTC. J is TRBJ2-5 and V is TRBV28, with unresolved D. The germline V gene has CDR1 MDHEN and CDR2 SYDVKM. V was clipped by 6 bases and J by 4 bases, with 15 bases between them. The CDR3 runs 14 residues.

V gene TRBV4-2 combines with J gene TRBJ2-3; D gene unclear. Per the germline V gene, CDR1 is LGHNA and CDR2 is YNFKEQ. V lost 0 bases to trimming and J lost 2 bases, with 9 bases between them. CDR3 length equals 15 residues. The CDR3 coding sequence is TGTGCCAGCAGCCAAGAGGCCAGGAACACAGATACGCAGTATTTT. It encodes CASSQEARNTDTQYF.

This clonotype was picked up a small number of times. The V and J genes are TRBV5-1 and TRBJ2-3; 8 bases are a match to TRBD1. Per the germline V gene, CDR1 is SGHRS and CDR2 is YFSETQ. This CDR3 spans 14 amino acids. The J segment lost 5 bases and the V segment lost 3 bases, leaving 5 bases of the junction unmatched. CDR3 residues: CASSSRDRGDTQYF. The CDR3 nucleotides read TGCGCCAGCAGCTCTCGTGACAGGGGAGATACGCAGTATTTT.

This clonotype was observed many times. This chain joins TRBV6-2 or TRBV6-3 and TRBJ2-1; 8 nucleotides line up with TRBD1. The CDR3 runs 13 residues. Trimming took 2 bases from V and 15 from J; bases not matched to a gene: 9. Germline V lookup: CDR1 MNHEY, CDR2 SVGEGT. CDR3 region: CASSYGGQVRAFF. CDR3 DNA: TGTGCCAGCAGTTACGGGGGACAGGTCCGAGCGTTCTTC.

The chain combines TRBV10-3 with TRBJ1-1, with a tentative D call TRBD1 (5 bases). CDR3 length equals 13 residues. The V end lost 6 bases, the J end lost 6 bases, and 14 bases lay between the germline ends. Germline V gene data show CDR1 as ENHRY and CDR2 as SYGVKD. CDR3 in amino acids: CAISRDAGSEAFF. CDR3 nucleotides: TGTGCCATCAGCCGGGACGCCGGGTCTGAAGCTTTCTTT.

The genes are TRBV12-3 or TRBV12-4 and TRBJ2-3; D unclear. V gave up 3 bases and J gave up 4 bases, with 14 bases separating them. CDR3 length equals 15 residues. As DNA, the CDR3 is TGTGCCAGCAGTTTCCGCTGGGCAGCTTCAGATACGCAGTATTTT. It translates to CASSFRWAASDTQYF.